The 20 T cell receptor beta chains in this list originate from one sample, sequenced in a study of blood T cell repertoires in COVID-19. Using immunoSEQ multiplex PCR, the repertoire was profiled, and TCRdb retains in-frame clones only, with some absent. The sample carries roughly 150,000 clones, roughly 80% recorded once. The material sequenced was peripheral blood. These receptors were obtained from a woman older than 75 with acute or convalescent COVID-19.

This clone was seen more than once but under ten times. The chain employs TRBV5-6 and TRBJ1-5, with D unresolved. The CDR3 consists of 12 residues. From germline, CDR1 is SGHDT and CDR2 YYEEEE. Trimming left V 3 bases short and J 9 bases short, with 10 bases between. The CDR3 region has the DNA TGTGCCAGCAGCTCCAGTGGTGCGCCCCAGCATTTT. It translates to CASSSSGAPQHF.

This clone was counted only a few times. CDR3 in amino acids: CASSLNLGGNTEAFF. In nucleotides, the CDR3 is TGTGCCAGCAGCTTAAATCTCGGGGGAAACACTGAAGCTTTCTTT. The genes are TRBV7-8 and TRBJ1-1; TRBD1 might be the D (5 bases). CDR3 length: 15 amino acids. CDR1 is SGHVS, CDR2 FQNEAQ, per germline. With 2 bases removed from V and 2 bases from J, the gap between germline ends came to 12 bases.

The chain links TRBV6-5 to TRBJ2-7; TRBD2 aligns across 8 bases. With V trimmed by 2 bases and J by 3 bases, 0 bases remained unmatched. Germline V gives CDR1 MNHEY, CDR2 SVGAGI. The CDR3 is made up of 13 amino acids. Here the CDR3 DNA reads TGTGCCAGCAGTTACCGGGAGGGCTACGAGCAGTACTTC. Residues: CASSYREGYEQYF.

This chain uses TRBV15 with TRBJ1-2; 9 positions match TRBD1. CDR1 and CDR2 (germline): LNHNV, YYDKDF (reference sequence). V was pared by 0 bases and J by 2 bases, with 4 bases of the junction left unmatched. The CDR3 has 16 residues. CDR3 in DNA: TGTGCCACCAGCAGAGATCGGACAGGGGCGAACTATGGCTACACCTTC. Amino acids: CATSRDRTGANYGYTF. The full variable domain, its missing parts supplied by reference TRBV15 and TRBJ1-2, is DAMVIQNPRYQVTQFGKPVTLSCSQTLNHNVMYWYQQKSSQAPKLLFHYYDKDFNNEADTPDNFQSRRPNTSFCFLDIRSPGLGDTAMYLCATSRDRTGANYGYTFGSGTRLTVV.

This chain joins TRBV28 and TRBJ2-1; possibly TRBD2 for D (5 bases). The germline V gene has CDR1 MDHEN and CDR2 SYDVKM. This CDR3 is 17 amino acids long. Trimming left V 7 bases short and J 6 bases short, with 25 bases between. CDR3: CASTSRAALRVANEQFF. The CDR3 DNA reads TGTGCCAGCACCTCGCGTGCAGCCTTGAGGGTCGCCAATGAGCAGTTCTTC.

This clone was counted a few times. In the same sample, other DNA sequences code for this CDR3. The rearrangement uses TRBV5-1 and TRBJ1-2; 8 nucleotides match TRBD1. The junction had 1 base not matched to a gene; V was cut back by 3 bases and J by 3 bases. Looked up from germline, CDR1 is SGHRS and CDR2 is YFSETQ. The length of the CDR3 is 13 residues. The CDR3 loop is CASSSQGDYGYTF. The CDR3 bases are TGCGCCAGCAGCTCACAGGGGGACTATGGCTACACCTTC.

The chain links TRBV2 to TRBJ1-5; D is undetermined. The CDR3 consists of 16 residues. The germline gives CDR1 SNHLY, CDR2 FYNNEI. Trimming cost V 5 bases and J 0 bases, with 14 bases left between them. The CDR3 DNA reads TGTGCCAGCAGTATATTCCGACTGATTAGCAATCAGCCCCAGCATTTT. Protein: CASSIFRLISNQPQHF.

The chain couples TRBV15 to TRBJ1-4; D gene uncertain. CDR1 and CDR2 from the germline V gene are LNHNV and YYDKDF (reference sequence). Trimming cost V 2 bases and J 7 bases, with 26 bases left between them. The CDR3 runs to 19 residues. The CDR3 DNA follows: TGTGCCACCAGCAGACCGATAGCGGAGGAAGGAAGGGCTGGTGAAAAACTGTTTTTT. Its translation: CATSRPIAEEGRAGEKLFF.

The chain couples TRBV10-1 to TRBJ2-1, with 14 nucleotides matching TRBD2. V was clipped by 4 bases and J by 8 bases; unmatched bases: 7. The CDR3 has 16 residues. The V gene's germline CDR1 is WNHNN and CDR2 SYGVQD (reference sequence). The CDR3 sequence: CASSGVGTSGSDEQFF. The CDR3 DNA reads TGCGCCAGCAGTGGGGTTGGGACTAGCGGGAGTGATGAGCAGTTCTTC.

As DNA, the CDR3 is TGTGCCAGCAGCCGCTCGCCGAGCGGCGAGCAGTACTTC. It translates to CASSRSPSGEQYF. The J gene is TRBJ2-7, the V gene TRBV7-9; D is possibly TRBD2 (5 bases). The V gene's germline CDR1 is SEHNR and CDR2 FQNEAQ (reference sequence). The CDR3 covers 13 residues. V gave up 5 bases and J gave up 6 bases, with 14 bases separating them. Looking up the rest from reference TRBV7-9 and TRBJ2-7 gives the full variable domain: DTGVSQNPRHKITKRGQNVTFRCDPISEHNRLYWYRQTLGQGPEFLTYFQNEAQLEKSRLLSDRFSAERPKGSFSTLEIQRTEQGDSAMYLCASSRSPSGEQYFGPGTRLTVT.

The CDR3 DNA reads TGTGCCACCAGCATACTAGGGGGCAATGAGCAGTTCTTC. Amino acids: CATSILGGNEQFF. This rearrangement joins TRBV15 to TRBJ2-1; the D gene is possibly TRBD1 (6 bases). The CDR3 covers 13 residues. Trimming removed 4 bases from V and 6 bases from J, with 10 bases in between. The V gene's germline CDR1 is LNHNV and CDR2 YYDKDF (reference sequence).

This clone was detected a few times. The chain is built from TRBV27 and TRBJ2-7; TRBD1 aligns across 9 bases. Looked up from germline, CDR1 is MNHEY and CDR2 is SMNVEV (reference sequence). The CDR3 totals 14 residues. The J segment lost 5 bases and the V segment lost 1 base, leaving 3 bases of the junction unmatched. Here the CDR3 DNA reads TGTGCCAGCAGTTTATTTCGGACAGGGGACGAGCAGTACTTC. Protein product: CASSLFRTGDEQYF.

This clone is a singleton in its sample. V gene TRBV7-9 combines with J gene TRBJ2-7; TRBD1 is a possible D gene (6 bases). This CDR3 is built from 14 residues. Germline CDR1 is SEHNR and CDR2 is FQNEAQ (reference sequence). V dropped 5 bases and J dropped 2 bases, with 13 bases sitting between them. CDR3 loop: CASSRRDTPYEQYF. For the CDR3, the DNA is TGTGCCAGCAGCCGACGGGACACCCCCTACGAGCAGTACTTC.

The rearrangement links TRBV7-9 to TRBJ1-1, with a tentative D call TRBD1 (6 bases). The CDR3 contains 13 residues. V was trimmed by 3 bases and J by 7 bases, leaving 12 bases between them. Germline lookup yields CDR1 SEHNR and CDR2 FQNEAQ (reference sequence). CDR3 protein: CASSLSTGIEAFF. The CDR3 DNA reads as TGTGCCAGCAGCTTGAGCACAGGGATTGAAGCTTTCTTT.

This chain links TRBV11-2 with TRBJ2-7; D is undetermined. V was trimmed by 1 base and J by 0 bases, leaving 16 bases between them. Germline loops: CDR1 SGHAT, CDR2 FQNNGV. The CDR3 has 17 residues. In DNA form, the CDR3 reads TGTGCCAGCAGCTTAGCAGTGGGCCAACTGAGCTCCTACGAGCAGTACTTC. It codes for CASSLAVGQLSSYEQYF.

The gene calls are TRBV18 and TRBJ1-5; tentatively, D is TRBD1 (6 bases). CDR3 length equals 14 residues. Trimming pared 5 bases from V and 4 bases from J, leaving 12 bases between. The germline V gene has CDR1 KGHSH and CDR2 LQKENI. In nucleotides, the CDR3 is TGTGCCAGCTCAAAAGGGGGGGGTAATCAGCCCCAGCATTTT. Protein: CASSKGGGNQPQHF.

This chain connects TRBV19 to TRBJ1-1; 11 positions match TRBD1. The germline gives CDR1 LNHDA, CDR2 SQIVND (reference sequence). V lost 3 bases and J lost 4; bases outside the gene matches: 7. This CDR3 is built from 16 residues. The CDR3 loop reads CASSIPFGTGGTEAFF. CDR3 DNA: TGTGCCAGTAGTATCCCATTCGGGACAGGGGGCACTGAAGCTTTCTTT.

This chain links TRBV6-5 with TRBJ1-4; no reliable D call. V shed 4 bases and J shed 5 bases, with 11 bases lying between them. CDR1 and CDR2 (germline): MNHEY, SVGAGI. This CDR3 contains 14 residues. In DNA form, the CDR3 reads TGTGCCAGCAGTTTTCGAAGCCCAAATGAAAAACTGTTTTTT. As protein: CASSFRSPNEKLFF.

J is TRBJ1-6 and V is TRBV19; TRBD1 might be the D (6 bases). The CDR3 spans 14 residues. Trimming pared 6 bases from V and 7 bases from J, leaving 13 bases between. Germline V CDR1 and CDR2: LNHDA, SQIVND (reference sequence). CDR3 DNA sequence: TGTGCCAGTAGCTTGACAGGTCGCAATTCACCCCTCCACTTT. Protein product: CASSLTGRNSPLHF. The entire variable domain, with the rest obtained from reference TRBV19 and TRBJ1-6, is as follows: DGGITQSPKYLFRKEGQNVTLSCEQNLNHDAMYWYRQDPGQGLRLIYYSQIVNDFQKGDIAEGYSVSREKKESFPLTVTSAQKNPTAFYLCASSLTGRNSPLHFGNGTRLTVT.

The chain joins TRBV9 to TRBJ2-3; D is unclear. The V and J ends lost 4 bases and 6 bases respectively, with 12 bases between them. The CDR3 is made up of 13 amino acids. Germline CDR1 and CDR2: SGDLS and YYNGEE. In nucleotides, the CDR3 is TGTGCCAGCAGCTCCAGACTCCTCGATACGCAGTATTTT. Translating gives CASSSRLLDTQYF. Variable domain in full (rest from reference TRBV9 and TRBJ2-3): DSGVTQTPKHLITATGQRVTLRCSPRSGDLSVYWYQQSLDQGLQFLIQYYNGEERAKGNILERFSAQQFPDLHSELNLSSLELGDSALYFCASSSRLLDTQYFGPGTRLTVL.